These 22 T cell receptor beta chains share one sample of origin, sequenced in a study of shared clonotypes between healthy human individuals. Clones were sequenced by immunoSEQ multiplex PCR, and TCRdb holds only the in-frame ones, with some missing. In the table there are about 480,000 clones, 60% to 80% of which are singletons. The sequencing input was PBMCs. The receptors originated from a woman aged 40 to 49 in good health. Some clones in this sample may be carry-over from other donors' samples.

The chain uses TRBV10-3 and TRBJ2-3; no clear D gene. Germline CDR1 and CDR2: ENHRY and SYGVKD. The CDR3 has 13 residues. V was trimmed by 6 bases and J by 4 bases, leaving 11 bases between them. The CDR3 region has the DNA TGTGCCATCAGCGTGGTGGGATCAGATACGCAGTATTTT. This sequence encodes CAISVVGSDTQYF.

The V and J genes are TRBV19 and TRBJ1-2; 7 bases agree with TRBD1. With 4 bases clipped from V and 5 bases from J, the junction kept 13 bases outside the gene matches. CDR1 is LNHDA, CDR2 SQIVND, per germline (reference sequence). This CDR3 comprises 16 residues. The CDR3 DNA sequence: TGTGCCAGTAGTACGATATACAGGGGATTGAGGTATGGCTACACCTTC. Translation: CASSTIYRGLRYGYTF.

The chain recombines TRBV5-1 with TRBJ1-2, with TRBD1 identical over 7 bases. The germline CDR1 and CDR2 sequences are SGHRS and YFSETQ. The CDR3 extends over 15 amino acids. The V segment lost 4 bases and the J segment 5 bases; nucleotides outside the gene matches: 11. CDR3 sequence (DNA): TGCGCCAGCAGCCCATGGGACAGCGCCGTTTATGGCTACACCTTC. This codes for CASSPWDSAVYGYTF. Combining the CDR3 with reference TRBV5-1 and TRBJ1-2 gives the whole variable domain KAGVTQTPRYLIKTRGQQVTLSCSPISGHRSVSWYQQTPGQGLQFLFEYFSETQRNKGNFPGRFSGRQFSNSRSEMNVSTLELGDSALYLCASSPWDSAVYGYTFGSGTRLTVV.

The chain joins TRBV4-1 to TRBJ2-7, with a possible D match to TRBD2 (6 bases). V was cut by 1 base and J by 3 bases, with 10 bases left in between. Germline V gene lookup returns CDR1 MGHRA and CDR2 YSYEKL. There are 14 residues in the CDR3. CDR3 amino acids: CASSQGRDIYEQYF. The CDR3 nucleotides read TGCGCCAGCAGCCAAGGGCGGGATATCTACGAGCAGTACTTC.

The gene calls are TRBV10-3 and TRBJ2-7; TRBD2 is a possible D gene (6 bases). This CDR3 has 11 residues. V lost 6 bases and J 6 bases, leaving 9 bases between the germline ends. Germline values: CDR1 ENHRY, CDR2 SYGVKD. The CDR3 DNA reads TGTGCCATCAGCGGGGGAAGCGAGCAGTACTTC. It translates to CAISGGSEQYF.

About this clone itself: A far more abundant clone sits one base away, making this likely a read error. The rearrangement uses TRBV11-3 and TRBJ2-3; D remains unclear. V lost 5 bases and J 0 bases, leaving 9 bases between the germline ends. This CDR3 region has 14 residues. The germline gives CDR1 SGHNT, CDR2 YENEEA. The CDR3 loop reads CASSHRRSTDTQYF. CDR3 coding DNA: TGTGCCAGCAGCCACCGGAGAAGCACAGATACGCAGTATTTT.

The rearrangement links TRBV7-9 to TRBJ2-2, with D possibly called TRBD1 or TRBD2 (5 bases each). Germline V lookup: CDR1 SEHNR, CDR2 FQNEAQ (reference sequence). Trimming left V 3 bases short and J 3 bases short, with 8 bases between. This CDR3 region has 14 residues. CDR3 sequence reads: CASSLGVDTGELFF. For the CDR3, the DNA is TGTGCCAGCAGCTTGGGGGTCGACACCGGGGAGCTGTTTTTT.

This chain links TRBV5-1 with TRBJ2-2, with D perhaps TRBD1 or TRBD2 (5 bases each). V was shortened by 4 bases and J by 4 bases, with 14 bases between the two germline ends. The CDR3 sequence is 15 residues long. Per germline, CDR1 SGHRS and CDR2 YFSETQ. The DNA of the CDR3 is TGCGCCAGCAGCACGGGACCTTCGAGCACCGGGGAGCTGTTTTTT. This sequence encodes CASSTGPSSTGELFF.

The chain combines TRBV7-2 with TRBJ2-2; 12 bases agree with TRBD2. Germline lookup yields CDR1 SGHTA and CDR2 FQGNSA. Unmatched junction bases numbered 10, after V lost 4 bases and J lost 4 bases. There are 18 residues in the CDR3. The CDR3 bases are TGTGCCAGCAGCTACCGACTAGCGGGAGTTGTTGTCACCGGGGAGCTGTTTTTT. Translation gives CASSYRLAGVVVTGELFF.

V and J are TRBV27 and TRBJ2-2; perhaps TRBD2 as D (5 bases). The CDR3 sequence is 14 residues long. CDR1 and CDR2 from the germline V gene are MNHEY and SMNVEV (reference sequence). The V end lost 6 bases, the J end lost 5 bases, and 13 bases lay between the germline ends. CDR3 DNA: TGTGCCAGCAGGAGGTCTAGCAGTACCGGGGAGCTGTTTTTT. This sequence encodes CASRRSSSTGELFF.

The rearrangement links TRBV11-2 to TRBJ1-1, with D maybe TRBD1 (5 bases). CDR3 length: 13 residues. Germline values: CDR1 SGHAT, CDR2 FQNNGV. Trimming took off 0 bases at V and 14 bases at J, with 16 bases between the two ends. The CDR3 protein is CASSLDLQGRSFF. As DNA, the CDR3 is TGTGCCAGCAGCTTAGATCTCCAGGGCCGCTCATTCTTT.

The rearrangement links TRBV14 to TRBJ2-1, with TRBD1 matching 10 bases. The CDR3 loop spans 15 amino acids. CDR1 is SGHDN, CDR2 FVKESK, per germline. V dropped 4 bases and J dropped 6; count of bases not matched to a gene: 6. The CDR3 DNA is TGTGCCAGCAGCCGGGGACAGGGGCTCGGCAATGAGCAGTTCTTC. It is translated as CASSRGQGLGNEQFF.

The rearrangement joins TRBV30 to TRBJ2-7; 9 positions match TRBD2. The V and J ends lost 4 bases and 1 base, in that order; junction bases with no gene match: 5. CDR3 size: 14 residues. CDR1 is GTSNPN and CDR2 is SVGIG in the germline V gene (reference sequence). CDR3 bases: TGTGCCTGGACCAGACTAGCGGAATCCTACGAGCAGTACTTC. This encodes CAWTRLAESYEQYF.

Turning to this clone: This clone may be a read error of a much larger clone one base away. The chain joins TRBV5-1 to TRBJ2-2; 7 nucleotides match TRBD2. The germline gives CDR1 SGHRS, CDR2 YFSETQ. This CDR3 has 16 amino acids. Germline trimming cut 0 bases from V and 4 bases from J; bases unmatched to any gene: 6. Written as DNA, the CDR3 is TGCGCCAGCAGCTTGGTCTTCGGCGGGGGCACCGGGGAGCTGTTTTTT. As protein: CASSLVFGGGTGELFF.

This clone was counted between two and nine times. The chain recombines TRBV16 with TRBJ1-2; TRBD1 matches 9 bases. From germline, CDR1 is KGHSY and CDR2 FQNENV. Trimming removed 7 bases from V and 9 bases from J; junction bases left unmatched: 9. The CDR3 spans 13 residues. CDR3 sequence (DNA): TGTGCCAGCAAAAGTACAGGGGGCTCTCGCTACACCTTC. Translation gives CASKSTGGSRYTF.

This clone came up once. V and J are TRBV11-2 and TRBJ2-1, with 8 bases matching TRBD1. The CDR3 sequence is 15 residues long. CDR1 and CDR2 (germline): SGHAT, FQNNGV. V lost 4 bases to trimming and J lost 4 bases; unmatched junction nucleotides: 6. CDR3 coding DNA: TGTGCCAGCAGCTACCGGGACAGGCCTTACAATGAGCAGTTCTTC. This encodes CASSYRDRPYNEQFF.

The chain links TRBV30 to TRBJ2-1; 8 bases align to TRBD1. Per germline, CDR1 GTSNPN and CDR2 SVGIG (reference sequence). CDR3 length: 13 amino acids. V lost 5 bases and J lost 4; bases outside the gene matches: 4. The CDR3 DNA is TGTGCCTGGGGACAGGGAAGTTACAATGAGCAGTTCTTC. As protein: CAWGQGSYNEQFF.

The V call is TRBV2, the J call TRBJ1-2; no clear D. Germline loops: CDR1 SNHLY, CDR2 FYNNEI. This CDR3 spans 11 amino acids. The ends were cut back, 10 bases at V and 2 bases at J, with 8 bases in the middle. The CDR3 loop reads CANSQNYGYTF. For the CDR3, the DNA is TGTGCCAACTCACAAAACTATGGCTACACCTTC.

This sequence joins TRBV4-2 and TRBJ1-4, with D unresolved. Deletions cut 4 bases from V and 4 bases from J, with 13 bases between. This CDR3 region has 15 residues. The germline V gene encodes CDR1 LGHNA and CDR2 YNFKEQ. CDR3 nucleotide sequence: TGTGCCAGCAGCCGCCGGGCACTTTATAATGAAAAACTGTTTTTT. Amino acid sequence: CASSRRALYNEKLFF.

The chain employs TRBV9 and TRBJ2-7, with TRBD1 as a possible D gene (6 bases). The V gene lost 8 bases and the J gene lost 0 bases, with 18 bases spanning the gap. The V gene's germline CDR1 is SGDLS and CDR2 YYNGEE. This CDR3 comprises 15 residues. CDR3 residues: CARPGTGHHSYEQYF. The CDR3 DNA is TGTGCCAGGCCGGGGACGGGACACCACTCCTACGAGCAGTACTTC.

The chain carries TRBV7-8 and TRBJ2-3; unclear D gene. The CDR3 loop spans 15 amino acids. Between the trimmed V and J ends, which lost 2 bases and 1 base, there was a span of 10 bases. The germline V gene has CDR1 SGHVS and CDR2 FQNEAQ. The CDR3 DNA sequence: TGTGCCAGCAGCTTAAACAGCCCCCGCACAGATACGCAGTATTTT. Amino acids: CASSLNSPRTDTQYF.

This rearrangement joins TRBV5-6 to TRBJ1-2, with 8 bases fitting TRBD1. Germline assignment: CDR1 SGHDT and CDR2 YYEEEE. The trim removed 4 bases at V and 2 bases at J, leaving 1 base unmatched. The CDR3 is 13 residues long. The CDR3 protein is CASSRDRNYGYTF. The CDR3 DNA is TGTGCCAGCAGCAGGGACAGGAACTATGGCTACACCTTC.